Included here is one TCR beta chain sequence, with context. A few counts support this clone. There is no known antigen for this receptor. Base qualities are not recorded, but no much larger clone differs from it by a single base. Each PCR received spiked-in synthetic TCR analog templates so that absolute template abundance could be estimated from read counts. Using the immunoSEQ assay, TCRbeta CDR3 regions were amplified from genomic DNA with bias-controlled V and J gene primers. Rearranged TCRbeta segments were sequenced at approximately 20X coverage. From the authors' description of their analysis: Sequencing errors were corrected by clustering and CDR3s were annotated against IMGT to assign V, D and J genes. Only productive TCRbeta rearrangements were used in downstream analyses, excluding out-of-frame or stop-codon sequences. Clonality was calculated as one minus the Shannon entropy normalized by the log of the number of unique productive sequences. Fisher's exact test with Benjamini-Hochberg correction, at a threshold of adjusted p below 0.01, was used to find clones that differed between time points or between blood and tumor. TCRdb holds this immuneACCESS table with in-frame rearrangements only. Some clones are missing; in checked studies, unresolved V genes explain under half, and the rest has no known cause. D and trimming come from the DNA, and the V and J calls and clone size come from that table. The sample yields about 15,000 clones; roughly 88% were counted once. The ten largest clones capture around 15% of the sample.

The sample originates from a study of PD-L1 blockade in urothelial cancer (dated by TCRdb to the late 2010s). The study in broad terms: Every patient began therapy in the mid-2010s and was given atezolizumab 1,200 mg intravenously every 3 weeks. About 90% of the 29 patients were males with bladder-origin urothelial cancer, and about two thirds of the roughly 30 reported a prior smoking history. An ECOG performance status of 0 or 1 was recorded for the patients, and 0 to 3 prior chemotherapy regimens had been received by the patients. Blood samples were analyzed at 3 weeks after treatment start (second dose) and at 6 weeks after treatment start. Blood samples gave a median of around 140,000 T cells and 82,636 unique TCRs, with a median clonality of around 0.08. An exploratory multi-omic analysis was conducted of the somatic, immune and clinical correlates of response to PD-L1 blockade with atezolizumab in urothelial cancer. TCR sequencing covered pretreatment tumor samples and matched, serially collected peripheral blood taken before and after atezolizumab treatment. Durable clinical benefit was defined as a progression-free survival longer than 6 months, and TCR features were additionally tested against progression-free survival and overall survival. In the same patients, whole exome sequencing and RNA sequencing of pretreatment tumors were performed in addition to TCR sequencing. Durable clinical benefit was achieved by nine patients and was not achieved by 20 patients. Pretreatment blood TCR-seq was available for 30 or so patients, at least one posttreatment blood collection was obtained for 25 or so patients, and tumor TCR-seq was available for 25 or so patients.

The cohort comprised fewer than 35 patients with locally advanced or metastatic urothelial carcinoma treated at Memorial Sloan Kettering on a trial protocol. Peripheral blood mononuclear cells were collected pretreatment and during treatment, with between 1 and 8 total time points per patient. The Qiagen DNeasy Blood extraction kit was used to purify genomic DNA from total PBMCs and from tumor samples. PBMCs were collected pretreatment and during treatment and were isolated and stored as previously described. Findings and caveats that apply to the study as a whole: Patients with durable benefit showed greater expansion of tumor-associated TCR clones in peripheral blood 3 weeks after starting treatment (n of about 21, p = 0.022). A pretreatment peripheral blood TCR clonality below the median was linked to improved progression-free and overall survival. Because the sample size was small (n of about 29) and many exploratory analyses were performed, the results are intended to be hypothesis-generating.

The sequence was obtained from a man aged 65 to 85 with urothelial cancer. This specimen was PBMCs, taken around atezolizumab (anti-PD-L1) treatment.

Read as DNA, the sequence is TGTGCCAGCGCCCTCCCCCAAGGGGTTTCTCAGCCCCAGCATTTT. Its protein product is CASALPQGVSQPQHF. The chain is assembled from TRBV11-2 and TRBJ1-5; the D gene is perhaps TRBD1, from 5 matching bases. Reading the germline V gene gives CDR1 SGHAT and CDR2 FQNNGV. From its cysteine to its phenylalanine, the CDR3 spans 15 amino acids. Kept here is only the CDR3 DNA, which spans 45 bases and is read in frame from base 1. The junction shows trimming of 8 bases on V and 6 bases on J, plus 20 bases between the germline ends. Extended through the reference TRBV11-2 and TRBJ1-5 proteins, this CDR3 yields the full variable domain: EAGVAQSPRYKIIEKRQSVAFWCNPISGHATLYWYQQILGQGPKLLIQFQNNGVVDDSQLPKDRFSAERLKGVDSTLKIQPAKLEDSAVYLCASALPQGVSQPQHFGDGTRLSIL.